In this sample, the clone carrying this TCR beta chain is medium-sized (0.01 to 0.1%). Its target is unknown. The iRepertoire nested amplicon-rescue multiplex PCR amplified TCR alpha and beta CDR3s from RNA. Tissue mRNA or PBMC total RNA, roughly 100-400 ng, went into one-step reverse transcription and amplification. TCRdb re-derived calls from the multiplex PCR reads in MiXCR, one entry per CDR3 protein. In the table there are about 180,000 distinct CDR3 sequences, more than 35% of which are singletons. The data derive from a study of glioma-infiltrating T cells. The study, taken as a whole, reports: Non-neoplastic patients had below-expected tissue-blood divergence, while all gliomas exceeded expectation. Very few CDR3 sequences were shared between tissue and blood.

The CDR3 extends over 12 amino acids. The germline CDR1 and CDR2 sequences are DFQATT and SNEGSKA (reference sequence). Deletions cut 6 bases from V and 4 bases from J, with 12 bases between. The gene calls are TRBV20-1 and TRBJ2-5, with TRBD1 as a possible D gene (5 bases). The sample consisted of glioma tissue, nonneoplastic brain tissue, or PBMCs (not recorded which). The origin of this receptor is a human donor with low-grade glioma or glioblastoma, undergoing nonglioma brain surgery, or in good health (not recorded which). CDR3 sequence: CSAPDSIETQYF. CDR3 in DNA: TGCAGTGCCCCTGACAGTATAGAGACCCAGTACTTC.